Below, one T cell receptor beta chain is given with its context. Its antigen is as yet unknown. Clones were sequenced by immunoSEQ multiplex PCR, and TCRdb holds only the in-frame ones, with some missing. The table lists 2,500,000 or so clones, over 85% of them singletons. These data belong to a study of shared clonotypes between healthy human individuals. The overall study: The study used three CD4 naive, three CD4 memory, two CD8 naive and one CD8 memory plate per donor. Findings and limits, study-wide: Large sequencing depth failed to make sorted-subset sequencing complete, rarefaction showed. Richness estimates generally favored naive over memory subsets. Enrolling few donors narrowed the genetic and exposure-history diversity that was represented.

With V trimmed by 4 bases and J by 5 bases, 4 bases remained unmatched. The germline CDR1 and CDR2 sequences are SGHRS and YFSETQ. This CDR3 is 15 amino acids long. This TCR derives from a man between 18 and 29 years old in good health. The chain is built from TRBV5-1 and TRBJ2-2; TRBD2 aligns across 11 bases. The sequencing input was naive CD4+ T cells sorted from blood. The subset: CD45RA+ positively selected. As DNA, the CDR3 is TGCGCCAGCAGCGGGGGACTAGCGGCGACCGGGGAGCTGTTTTTT. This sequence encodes CASSGGLAATGELFF.